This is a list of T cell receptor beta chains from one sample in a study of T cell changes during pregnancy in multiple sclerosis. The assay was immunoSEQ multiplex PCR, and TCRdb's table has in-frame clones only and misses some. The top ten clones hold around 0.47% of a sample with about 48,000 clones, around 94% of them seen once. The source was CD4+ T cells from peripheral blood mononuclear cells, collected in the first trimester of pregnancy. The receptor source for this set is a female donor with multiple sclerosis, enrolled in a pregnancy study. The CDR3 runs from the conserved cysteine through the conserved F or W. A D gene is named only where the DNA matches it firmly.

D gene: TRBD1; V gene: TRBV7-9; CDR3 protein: CASSRDSSYEQYF
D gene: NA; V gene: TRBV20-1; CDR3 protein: CSATSTDTQYF
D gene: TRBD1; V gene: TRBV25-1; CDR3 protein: CASSPDRGPTEAFF
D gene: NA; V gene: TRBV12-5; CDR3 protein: CASGLVVRGLGTEAFF
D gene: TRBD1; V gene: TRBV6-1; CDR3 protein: CASNDRGRSGNTIYF
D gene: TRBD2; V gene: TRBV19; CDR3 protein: CASSRAGGPRIF
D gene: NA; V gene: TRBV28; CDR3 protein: CASRGRHYEQYF
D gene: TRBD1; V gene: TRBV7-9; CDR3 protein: CASSGPGTGLYEQFF
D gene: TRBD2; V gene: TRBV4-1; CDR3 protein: CASSPLGRNNEQFF
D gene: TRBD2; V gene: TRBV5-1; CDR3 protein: CASSLRGVTRDTQYF
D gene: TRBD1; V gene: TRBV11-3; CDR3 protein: CASSAGTGNTGELFF
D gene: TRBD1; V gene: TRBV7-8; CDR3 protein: CASSSRGQGRGYNEQFF
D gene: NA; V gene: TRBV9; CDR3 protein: CASSVSQGNTGELFF
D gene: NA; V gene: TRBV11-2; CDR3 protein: CASSLNFEKLFF
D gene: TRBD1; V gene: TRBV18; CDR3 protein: CASSPPLDRGTDTQYF
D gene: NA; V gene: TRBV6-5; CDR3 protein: CASSYREYVRTEAFF
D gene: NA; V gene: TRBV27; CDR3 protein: CASSQFGVAEAFF
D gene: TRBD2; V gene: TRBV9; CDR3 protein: CASGGGTAYNEQFF
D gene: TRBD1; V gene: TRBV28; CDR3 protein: CASRPTGGGGTQYF
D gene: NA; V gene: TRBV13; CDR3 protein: CASSLGGGGSNTEAFF
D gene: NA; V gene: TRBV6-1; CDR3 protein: CASRTTGGSSGYTF
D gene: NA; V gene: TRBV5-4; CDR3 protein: CASSLARVRNYGYTF
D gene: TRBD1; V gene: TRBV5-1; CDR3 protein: CASSLTAGTEGEQYF
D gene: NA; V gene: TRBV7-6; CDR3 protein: CASSSPRGRGADTQYF
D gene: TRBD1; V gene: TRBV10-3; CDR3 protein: CAIGVGTGSTNEKLFF
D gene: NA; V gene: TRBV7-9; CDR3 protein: CASSSWTGRDSEQYF
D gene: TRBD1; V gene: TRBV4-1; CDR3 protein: CASSQGDRGLAALHF
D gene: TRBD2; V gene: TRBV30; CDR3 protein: CAWSGGSGVSDTQYF
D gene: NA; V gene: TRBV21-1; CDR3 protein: CASIPFGPYEQYF
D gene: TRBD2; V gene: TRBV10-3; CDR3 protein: CAISESGLAGVSSYNEQFF
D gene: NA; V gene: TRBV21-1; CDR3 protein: CASSMDRNYGYTF
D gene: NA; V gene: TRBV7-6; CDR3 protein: CASSPQGIYGYTF
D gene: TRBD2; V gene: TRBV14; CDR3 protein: CASSQEGAGGPYNEQFF
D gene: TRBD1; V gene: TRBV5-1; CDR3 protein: CASSDPGQLSPLHF
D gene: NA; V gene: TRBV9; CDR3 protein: CASSVDSYGYTF
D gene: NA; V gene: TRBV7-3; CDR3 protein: CASSLGAGDDGYTF
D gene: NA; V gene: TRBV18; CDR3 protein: CASSPIRSTEAFF
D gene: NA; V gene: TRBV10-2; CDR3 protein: CASSESSSNQPQHF
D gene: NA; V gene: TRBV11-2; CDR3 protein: CASSQILQGRYEQYF
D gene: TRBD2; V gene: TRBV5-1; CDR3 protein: CASSLNSRAGGTDTQYF
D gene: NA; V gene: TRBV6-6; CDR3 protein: CASSYLRGSTYEQYF
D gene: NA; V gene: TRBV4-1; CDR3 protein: CASSQDPQGSGYTF
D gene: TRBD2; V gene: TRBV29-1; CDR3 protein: CSVEGTSGGSSYNEQFF
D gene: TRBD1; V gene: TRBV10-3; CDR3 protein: CAISGTGFGNTIYF
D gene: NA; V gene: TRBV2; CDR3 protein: CASTVRTDTQYF
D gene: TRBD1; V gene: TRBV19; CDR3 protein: CASSHRGLGNTIYF
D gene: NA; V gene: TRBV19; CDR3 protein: CASSTRRRRQPSNQPQHF
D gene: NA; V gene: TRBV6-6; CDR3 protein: CASSSDSYSNQPQHF
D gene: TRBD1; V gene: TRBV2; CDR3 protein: CASKEDRVAYEQYF
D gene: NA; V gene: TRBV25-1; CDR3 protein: CASSSGVTISPLHF
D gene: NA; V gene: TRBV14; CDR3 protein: CASSQGFRLLDRSSYEQYF
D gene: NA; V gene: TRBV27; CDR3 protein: CASSLDGRGYNEQFF
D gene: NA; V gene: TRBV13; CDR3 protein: CASSLGLNRGNTGELFF